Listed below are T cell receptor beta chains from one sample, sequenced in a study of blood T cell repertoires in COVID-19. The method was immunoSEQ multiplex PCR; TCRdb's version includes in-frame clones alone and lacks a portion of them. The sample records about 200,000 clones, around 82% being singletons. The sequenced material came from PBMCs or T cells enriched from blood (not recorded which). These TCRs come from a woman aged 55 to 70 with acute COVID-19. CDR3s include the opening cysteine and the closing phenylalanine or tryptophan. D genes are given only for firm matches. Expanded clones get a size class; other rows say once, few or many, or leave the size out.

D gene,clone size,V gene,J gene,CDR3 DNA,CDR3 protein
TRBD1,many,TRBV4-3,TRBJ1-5,TGCGCCAGCAGCCGCTCCATCGACAGGGGGCTTGGTGGCAATCAGCCCCAGCATTTT,CASSRSIDRGLGGNQPQHF
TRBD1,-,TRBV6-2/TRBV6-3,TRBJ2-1,TGTGCCAGCAGTTACTCAGGGACAGCCTACAATGAGCAGTTCTTC,CASSYSGTAYNEQFF
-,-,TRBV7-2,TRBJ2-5,TGTGCCAGCAGCTTATCCCGGACACCAAAGACGGAGACCCAGTACTTC,CASSLSRTPKTETQYF
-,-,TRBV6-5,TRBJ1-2,TGTGCCAGCAGTTCCCTAGGGGCTGGATCAGGCTACACCTTC,CASSSLGAGSGYTF
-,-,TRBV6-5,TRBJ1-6,TGTGCCAGCAGTTACTCTGGGACACTTACTCAGTCACCCCTCCACTTT,CASSYSGTLTQSPLHF
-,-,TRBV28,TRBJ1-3,TGTGCCAGCAGTTTCGGGACAACGGTCGGAAACACCATATATTTT,CASSFGTTVGNTIYF
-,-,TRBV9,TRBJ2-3,TGTGCCAGCAGCGTAGCAACAGGAGACACGCAGTATTTT,CASSVATGDTQYF
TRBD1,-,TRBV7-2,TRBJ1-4,TGTGCCAGCAGCTCAACCGGGACAGTAAATGAAAAACTGTTTTTT,CASSSTGTVNEKLFF
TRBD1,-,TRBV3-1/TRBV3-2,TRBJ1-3,TGTGCCAGCAGCCTCGACAGGGGGCAAGGAAACACCATATATTTT,CASSLDRGQGNTIYF
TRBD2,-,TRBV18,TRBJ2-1,TGTGCCAGCTCAAGGACTAGCGGGAGGGTTAGCTACAATGAGCAGTTCTTC,CASSRTSGRVSYNEQFF
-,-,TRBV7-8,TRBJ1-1,TGTGCCAGCAGCTTGGGGGGTCCAGCTTTCTTT,CASSLGGPAFF
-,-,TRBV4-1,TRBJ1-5,TGCGCCAGCAGCCAGGATACCGGGACTCCGAATCAGCCCCAGCATTTT,CASSQDTGTPNQPQHF
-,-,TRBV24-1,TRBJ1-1,TGTGCCACCAGTGATACACAGCACACTGAAGCTTTCTTT,CATSDTQHTEAFF
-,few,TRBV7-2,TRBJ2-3,TGTGCCAGCAGCTTAGGGCGGAGGCCTCGAGATACGCAGTATTTT,CASSLGRRPRDTQYF
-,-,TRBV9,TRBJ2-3,TGTGCCAGCAGCGTAGTACTCGGAGCGAGCACAGATACGCAGTATTTT,CASSVVLGASTDTQYF
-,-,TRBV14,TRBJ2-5,TGTGCCAGCAGCCCAACCGGACGGACACGTGAGACCCAGTACTTC,CASSPTGRTRETQYF
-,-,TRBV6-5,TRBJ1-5,TGTGCCAGCAGTTACCTGGCAGGGGATAATCAGCCCCAGCATTTT,CASSYLAGDNQPQHF